This T cell receptor (beta chain) was captured in a study of blood T cell repertoires in COVID-19. Study in general: COVID-19 samples, acute and convalescent, were from the United States, Italy and Spain. PBMCs, B-cell-depleted T cells, or T cells were the source of the cDNA or gDNA that made up the material.

V lost 2 bases, J lost 8 bases, and 13 bases lay in between. Looked up from germline, CDR1 is SGHAT and CDR2 is FQNNGV. The CDR3 sequence is 14 residues long. Original processing methods: The assay estimated nucleated cells by amplifying reference gene primers. Repertoires were generated with immunoSEQ multiplex PCR, while TCRdb's copy carries only in-frame clones and drops some. That table furnishes V, J and clone size, whereas the DNA furnished D and trimming. Of some 150,000 clones listed, around 86% were seen once; the top ten hold roughly 35%. This clonotype was sampled from a man in his fifties or sixties who had recovered from COVID-19. Sequences were obtained from peripheral blood. The chain recombines TRBV11-2 with TRBJ2-1, with D uncertain. CDR3 sequence: CASSLSFERHEQFF. In DNA form, the CDR3 reads TGTGCCAGCAGCTTAAGTTTTGAGCGCCATGAGCAGTTCTTC.